Following are 28 T cell receptor beta chains from one sample sequenced in a study of blood T cell repertoires in COVID-19. The protocol was immunoSEQ multiplex PCR, while the TCRdb copy is restricted to in-frame clones and leaves out a portion. The sample comprises 250,000 to 350,000 clones, roughly 80% of which are singletons, and more than 1.4% rests with the top ten. Sequencing input: peripheral blood. Receptor source: a human donor with COVID-19, enrolled during active disease. The donor label of this sample is uncertain.

This chain joins TRBV28 and TRBJ2-5; tentatively, D is TRBD2 (6 bases). V lost 8 bases and J lost 5, with 21 bases in between. The CDR3 is 15 amino acids. The germline V gene encodes CDR1 MDHEN and CDR2 SYDVKM. For the CDR3, the DNA is TGTGCCAGCGGCACCGCCGGGGGTGGAGGGGAGACCCAGTACTTC. This translates into CASGTAGGGGETQYF. Together with reference TRBV28 and TRBJ2-5, the CDR3 gives the full variable domain: DVKVTQSSRYLVKRTGEKVFLECVQDMDHENMFWYRQDPGLGLRLIYFSYDVKMKEKGDIPEGYSVSREKKERFSLILESASTNQTSMYLCASGTAGGGGETQYFGPGTRLLVL.

This clone was detected once. The chain carries TRBV30 and TRBJ1-5; D call uncertain. Trimming left V 4 bases short and J 4 bases short, with 11 bases between. The germline CDR1 and CDR2 sequences are GTSNPN and SVGIG (reference sequence). The CDR3 extends over 13 amino acids. CDR3 residues: CAWNREPNQPQHF. For the CDR3, the DNA is TGTGCCTGGAACAGAGAACCTAATCAGCCCCAGCATTTT.

This chain joins TRBV6-5 and TRBJ1-1; 9 nucleotides agree with TRBD1. This CDR3 spans 14 amino acids. Germline V gene sequence: CDR1 MNHEY, CDR2 SVGAGI. V trimming: 5 bases; J trimming: 5 bases; junction bases outside the gene matches: 6. CDR3 nucleotides: TGTGCCAGCAGTCTGACAGGGGGAGGGACTGAAGCTTTCTTT. Its translation is CASSLTGGGTEAFF.

The chain recombines TRBV19 with TRBJ1-5; D unclear. CDR3 size: 14 residues. The V end lost 0 bases, the J end lost 3 bases, and 6 bases lay between the germline ends. Germline loops: CDR1 LNHDA, CDR2 SQIVND (reference sequence). CDR3 sequence: CASSIEPDNQPQHF. The CDR3 DNA follows: TGTGCCAGTAGTATAGAGCCAGACAATCAGCCCCAGCATTTT.

The chain carries TRBV19 and TRBJ1-5; D ambiguous. The CDR3 length is 14 residues. The germline CDR1 and CDR2 sequences are LNHDA and SQIVND (reference sequence). Between the trimmed V and J ends, which lost 0 bases and 7 bases, there was a span of 10 bases. DNA of the CDR3: TGTGCCAGTAGTATAGAAACCCCGGAGCAGCCCCAGCATTTT. Amino acid sequence: CASSIETPEQPQHF.

J is TRBJ2-1 and V is TRBV7-3; 7 positions agree with TRBD1. J lost 4 bases, V lost 4 bases, and 7 bases had no gene match. CDR1 SGHTA and CDR2 FQGTGA come from the germline V gene. There are 15 residues in the CDR3. The CDR3 here is CASSSGDSPYNEQFF. CDR3 bases: TGTGCCAGCAGCTCAGGGGACAGTCCTTACAATGAGCAGTTCTTC. Full variable domain (missing parts from reference TRBV7-3 and TRBJ2-1): GAGVSQTPSNKVTEKGKYVELRCDPISGHTALYWYRQSLGQGPEFLIYFQGTGAADDSGLPNDRFFAVRPEGSVSTLKIQRTERGDSAVYLCASSSGDSPYNEQFFGPGTRLTVL.

The chain is built from TRBV3-1 (or the pseudogene TRBV3-2) and TRBJ1-2, with TRBD1 as a possible D gene (6 bases). CDR1 is LGHDT, CDR2 YNNKEL, per germline (reference sequence). The germline V and J ends were trimmed by 2 bases and 4 bases, with 17 bases remaining between them. The CDR3 length is 16 residues. This CDR3 is CASSQLPRKGVYGYTF. The CDR3 region has the DNA TGTGCCAGCAGCCAACTTCCCCGAAAGGGGGTCTATGGCTACACCTTC.

The rearrangement links TRBV9 to TRBJ2-1, with TRBD2 matching over 11 bases. The V gene's germline CDR1 is SGDLS and CDR2 YYNGEE. The CDR3 totals 16 residues. Unmatched junction bases numbered 4, after V lost 0 bases and J lost 5 bases. CDR3 sequence: CASSVALAGGHNEQFF. CDR3 nucleotide sequence: TGTGCCAGCAGCGTAGCTCTAGCGGGAGGACACAATGAGCAGTTCTTC.

This chain uses TRBV4-1 with TRBJ2-7; no firm D call. The CDR3 has 12 residues. Trimming took off 1 base at V and 6 bases at J, with 7 bases between the two ends. CDR1 and CDR2 (germline): MGHRA, YSYEKL. Here the CDR3 reads CASSQGSLEQYF. The CDR3 DNA reads TGCGCCAGCAGCCAAGGTAGCCTCGAGCAGTACTTC.

The chain is built from TRBV7-2 and TRBJ2-2; TRBD1 is a possible D gene (6 bases). V dropped 2 bases and J dropped 1 base, with 11 bases sitting between them. The CDR3 is 16 amino acids. Germline V gives CDR1 SGHTA, CDR2 FQGNSA. The CDR3 here is CASSLFQGLNTGELFF. In nucleotides, the CDR3 is TGTGCCAGCAGCTTATTCCAGGGGCTGAACACCGGGGAGCTGTTTTTT.

V and J are TRBV19 and TRBJ2-5, with D possibly matching TRBD2 (6 bases). Trimming stripped 4 bases from V and 5 bases from J, with 17 bases between. The CDR3 consists of 15 residues. Germline V CDR1 and CDR2: LNHDA, SQIVND (reference sequence). The CDR3 loop reads CASSTGTGRSETQYF. DNA of the CDR3: TGTGCCAGTAGTACCGGGACGGGGAGGTCGGAGACCCAGTACTTC.

The rearrangement joins TRBV6-2 or TRBV6-3 to TRBJ2-3; 14 bases align to TRBD2. Germline CDR1 and CDR2: MNHEY and SVGEGT. The length of the CDR3 is 18 residues. The V gene end was trimmed by 2 bases and the J gene end by 4 bases; junction bases not matched to a gene: 8. CDR3 DNA sequence: TGTGCCAGCAGTTACCCGCCGCCGGGACTAGCGGGAGCAGATACGCAGTATTTT. Translating it yields CASSYPPPGLAGADTQYF.

The chain couples TRBV6-4 to TRBJ2-1, with TRBD2 matching 8 bases. CDR3 length: 15 residues. Germline values: CDR1 MRHNA, CDR2 SNTAGT. V gave up 7 bases and J gave up 3 bases; unmatched junction bases: 8. For the CDR3, the DNA is TGTGCCAGCACCCCTCTCGCGGGAGGCTACAATGAGCAGTTCTTC. Amino acids: CASTPLAGGYNEQFF.

V usage is TRBV6-5 and J usage is TRBJ2-7; D perhaps matches TRBD1 (6 bases). With 6 bases removed from V and 2 bases from J, the gap between germline ends came to 11 bases. The V gene's germline CDR1 is MNHEY and CDR2 SVGAGI. The CDR3 totals 13 residues. The CDR3 region is CASRPGTPYEQYF. For the CDR3, the DNA is TGTGCCAGCAGACCCGGGACACCCTACGAGCAGTACTTC.

The gene calls are TRBV6-6 and TRBJ1-5, with 9 bases lining up with TRBD1. The V gene's germline CDR1 is MNHNY and CDR2 SVGAGI (reference sequence). J was trimmed by 7 bases and V by 6 bases; bases with no gene match: 4. The CDR3 is 13 amino acids. In nucleotides, the CDR3 is TGTGCCAGCAGCGGGACAGGGAACCAGCCCCAGCATTTT. Translating it yields CASSGTGNQPQHF.

The chain joins TRBV7-9 to TRBJ1-6; D may be TRBD1 (5 bases). The germline gives CDR1 SEHNR, CDR2 FQNEAQ (reference sequence). The CDR3 covers 14 residues. The V end was cut by 1 base, the J end by 12 bases, with 13 bases between. CDR3 sequence (DNA): TGTGCCAGCAGCTTAGGGGGGGGATGGGAACCCCTCCACTTT. Translated: CASSLGGGWEPLHF.

This clone was seen only a few times. The chain combines TRBV27 with TRBJ2-1; 14 nucleotides agree with TRBD2. This CDR3 is built from 16 residues. After removal of 7 bases from V and 9 bases from J, the junction contained 11 bases not matched to a gene. Germline values: CDR1 MNHEY, CDR2 SMNVEV (reference sequence). CDR3 sequence reads: CASIPGTSGRGGEQFF. The DNA of the CDR3 is TGTGCCAGCATTCCCGGGACTAGCGGGAGAGGCGGTGAGCAGTTCTTC.

This chain connects TRBV7-9 to TRBJ2-1; 9 bases match TRBD2. The CDR3 covers 13 residues. In germline, CDR1 is SEHNR, CDR2 FQNEAQ (reference sequence). V gave up 6 bases and J gave up 3 bases; unmatched junction bases: 0. The CDR3 nucleotides are TGTGCCAGCAGGACTAGCGGCTACAATGAGCAGTTCTTC. This translates into CASRTSGYNEQFF. Combining the CDR3 with reference TRBV7-9 and TRBJ2-1 gives the whole variable domain DTGVSQNPRHKITKRGQNVTFRCDPISEHNRLYWYRQTLGQGPEFLTYFQNEAQLEKSRLLSDRFSAERPKGSFSTLEIQRTEQGDSAMYLCASRTSGYNEQFFGPGTRLTVL.

The chain links TRBV23-1 to TRBJ1-4, with TRBD1 as a possible D gene (5 bases). TRBV23-1 is assigned to the ORF class and has an uncertain function. This CDR3 has 15 amino acids. The V gene lost 0 bases and the J gene lost 8 bases, with 13 bases spanning the gap. The chain's CDR3 is CASSQSGQPQEKLFF. The CDR3 DNA sequence: TGCGCCAGCAGTCAATCGGGGCAGCCCCAAGAAAAACTGTTTTTT.

The chain employs TRBV6-5 and TRBJ2-7, with 8 positions matching TRBD1. Germline-derived CDR1 and CDR2 are MNHEY and SVGAGI. The CDR3 loop spans 15 amino acids. V shed 6 bases, J shed 1 base, and the junction held 8 bases outside the gene matches. CDR3 region: CASRRTGTGSYEQYF. The CDR3 DNA reads as TGTGCCAGCAGGAGGACCGGGACAGGTTCCTACGAGCAGTACTTC.

Many counts were recorded for this clone. The chain joins TRBV6-5 to TRBJ1-3; 7 nucleotides line up with TRBD1. The CDR3 consists of 15 residues. With V trimmed by 8 bases and J by 4 bases, 11 bases remained unmatched. From germline, CDR1 is MNHEY and CDR2 SVGAGI. CDR3 residues: CASHTGDLLGNTIYF. DNA of the CDR3: TGTGCCAGCCACACAGGGGACCTTCTAGGAAACACCATATATTTT.

The chain joins TRBV30 to TRBJ1-6, with D uncertain. V lost 0 bases, J lost 5 bases, and 11 bases lay in between. The V gene's germline CDR1 is GTSNPN and CDR2 SVGIG (reference sequence). The CDR3 totals 15 residues. In nucleotides, the CDR3 is TGTGCCTGGAGTGTTGGGCAGAACGATAATTCACCCCTCCACTTT. Its translation: CAWSVGQNDNSPLHF. The variable domain in full, with the rest retrieved from reference TRBV30 and TRBJ1-6, is SQTIHQWPATLVQPVGSPLSLECTVEGTSNPNLYWYRQAAGRGLQLLFYSVGIGQISSEVPQNLSASRPQDRQFILSSKKLLLSDSGFYLCAWSVGQNDNSPLHFGNGTRLTVT.

This clone was observed once. This sequence joins TRBV12-3 or TRBV12-4 and TRBJ1-1, with a possible D match to TRBD1 (6 bases). The V end was cut by 7 bases, the J end by 5 bases, with 14 bases between. The CDR3 is made up of 13 amino acids. The CDR3 DNA is TGTGCCAGCACCTGGGAGGGGGTTACTGAAGCTTTCTTT. This gives the protein CASTWEGVTEAFF.

The chain carries TRBV7-9 and TRBJ1-1; weak D call: TRBD1 (5 bases). The germline gives CDR1 SEHNR, CDR2 FQNEAQ (reference sequence). V was cut by 5 bases and J by 1 base, with 8 bases left in between. The CDR3 spans 13 residues. DNA of the CDR3: TGTGCCAGCAGCCGCGACAGGAACACTGAAGCTTTCTTT. Protein sequence: CASSRDRNTEAFF.

J is TRBJ2-3 and V is TRBV2; TRBD2 matches 7 bases. The ends lost 7 bases at V and 2 bases at J; junction bases unmatched: 9. CDR1 is SNHLY and CDR2 is FYNNEI in the germline V gene. The CDR3 loop spans 15 amino acids. CDR3 in DNA: TGTGCCAGCATGTTGATAGCGGGTTCCACAGATACGCAGTATTTT. Its protein product is CASMLIAGSTDTQYF. The entire variable domain, with the rest obtained from reference TRBV2 and TRBJ2-3, is as follows: EPEVTQTPSHQVTQMGQEVILRCVPISNHLYFYWYRQILGQKVEFLVSFYNNEISEKSEIFDDQFSVERPDGSNFTLKIRSTKLEDSAMYFCASMLIAGSTDTQYFGPGTRLTVL.

This chain uses TRBV15 with TRBJ2-5; D possibly corresponds to TRBD2 (5 bases). There are 13 residues in the CDR3. The V end was cut by 0 bases, the J end by 6 bases, with 8 bases between. Germline V gene sequence: CDR1 LNHNV, CDR2 YYDKDF (reference sequence). This CDR3 reads CATSRDREQTQYF. CDR3 sequence (DNA): TGTGCCACCAGCAGAGATCGGGAACAGACCCAGTACTTC.

In its sample, this clone was seen once. V and J are TRBV28 and TRBJ1-1, with D uncertain. The CDR3 runs 14 residues. Germline CDR1 is MDHEN and CDR2 is SYDVKM. Deletions cut 0 bases from V and 3 bases from J, with 8 bases between. The CDR3 DNA follows: TGTGCCAGCAGTTTATGGGCGGATGACACTGAAGCTTTCTTT. This translates into CASSLWADDTEAFF.

V and J are TRBV6-2 or TRBV6-3 and TRBJ2-1; 13 nucleotides match TRBD2. Germline values: CDR1 MNHEY, CDR2 SVGEGT. There are 18 residues in the CDR3. The V and J ends lost 5 bases and 1 base, in that order; junction bases with no gene match: 8. The CDR3 sequence is CASSPGLAGEISYNEQFF. Written as DNA, the CDR3 is TGTGCCAGCAGTCCCGGACTAGCGGGAGAAATTTCCTACAATGAGCAGTTCTTC.